This entry lists 23 T cell receptor beta chains sequenced from one sample in a study of blood T cell repertoires in COVID-19. Some clones are missing from TCRdb's copy, which holds only in-frame ones; the method was immunoSEQ multiplex PCR. Of around 200,000 clones detected, 70% to 90% appear once; the ten largest clones hold approximately 3%. The specimen sequenced was PBMCs or T cells enriched from blood (not recorded which). The receptors come from a woman aged 50 to 65 in a cohort exposed to, infected with or recovered from COVID-19 (not recorded which).

This chain joins TRBV30 and TRBJ1-2; 8 bases are a match to TRBD1. After removal of 5 bases from V and 6 bases from J, the junction contained 8 bases not matched to a gene. The germline gives CDR1 GTSNPN, CDR2 SVGIG (reference sequence). The CDR3 extends over 13 amino acids. The CDR3 sequence is CAWAVWTGNGYTF. CDR3 coding DNA: TGTGCCTGGGCCGTATGGACAGGGAATGGCTACACCTTC. Based on the CDR3 plus reference TRBV30 and TRBJ1-2, the full variable domain is SQTIHQWPATLVQPVGSPLSLECTVEGTSNPNLYWYRQAAGRGLQLLFYSVGIGQISSEVPQNLSASRPQDRQFILSSKKLLLSDSGFYLCAWAVWTGNGYTFGSGTRLTVV.

The chain has TRBV6-4 and TRBJ1-1; D may be TRBD1 (5 bases). This CDR3 is built from 14 residues. The V gene lost 7 bases and the J gene lost 0 bases, with 12 bases spanning the gap. CDR1 and CDR2 from the germline V gene are MRHNA and SNTAGT. This CDR3 reads CASNDSAMNTEAFF. The CDR3 DNA follows: TGTGCCAGCAACGACAGCGCAATGAACACTGAAGCTTTCTTT.

This clone was recorded once. V is TRBV7-3 and J is TRBJ2-3; TRBD2 aligns across 8 bases. Germline CDR1 SGHTA, CDR2 FQGTGA. The CDR3 sequence is 16 residues long. The V segment lost 1 base and the J segment 4 bases; nucleotides outside the gene matches: 7. CDR3 coding DNA: TGTGCCAGCAGCTTAAGTTCCGGGGGGGCCGCAGATACGCAGTATTTT. It is translated as CASSLSSGGAADTQYF.

The J gene is TRBJ1-2, the V gene TRBV5-5, with TRBD1 identical over 11 bases. CDR3 length: 15 residues. Germline V lookup: CDR1 SGHKS, CDR2 YYEKEE (reference sequence). V trimming: 4 bases; J trimming: 3 bases; junction bases outside the gene matches: 5. CDR3: CASSPGQGVDYGYTF. CDR3 nucleotides: TGTGCCAGCAGCCCGGGACAGGGGGTGGACTATGGCTACACCTTC. Based on the CDR3 plus reference TRBV5-5 and TRBJ1-2, the full variable domain is DAGVTQSPTHLIKTRGQQVTLRCSPISGHKSVSWYQQVLGQGPQFIFQYYEKEERGRGNFPDRFSARQFPNYSSELNVNALLLGDSALYLCASSPGQGVDYGYTFGSGTRLTVV.

The J gene is TRBJ2-2, the V gene TRBV19; 16 bases align to TRBD2. CDR1 is LNHDA, CDR2 SQIVND, per germline (reference sequence). V trimming: 5 bases; J trimming: 3 bases; junction bases outside the gene matches: 12. The CDR3 is made up of 20 amino acids. CDR3 sequence: CASSGQGTSGGAGDTGELFF. CDR3 DNA: TGTGCCAGTAGTGGGCAGGGGACTAGCGGGGGGGCCGGAGACACCGGGGAGCTGTTTTTT.

The chain combines TRBV5-1 with TRBJ2-7; 7 bases agree with TRBD2. The germline CDR1 and CDR2 sequences are SGHRS and YFSETQ. CDR3 length: 16 amino acids. V shed 0 bases and J 0 bases; nucleotides not matched to a gene: 6. Here the CDR3 reads CASSLGGGLTSYEQYF. The CDR3 bases are TGCGCCAGCAGCTTGGGCGGGGGACTTACCTCCTACGAGCAGTACTTC.

This chain connects TRBV19 to TRBJ2-7; 7 bases are a match to TRBD1. The CDR3 contains 15 residues. Losses at the gene ends were 5 bases for V and 3 bases for J; bases not matched to a gene: 10. The germline gives CDR1 LNHDA, CDR2 SQIVND (reference sequence). As DNA, the CDR3 is TGTGCCAGTAGTCCGGGACCCGGGACAGTCTACGAGCAGTACTTC. Translated, it gives CASSPGPGTVYEQYF.

The genes are TRBV5-4 and TRBJ2-3; 9 bases fit TRBD2. The CDR3 runs 17 residues. The V and J ends lost 4 bases and 0 bases, in that order; junction bases with no gene match: 9. Germline CDR1 and CDR2: SGHNT and YYREEE (reference sequence). The DNA of the CDR3 is TGTGCCAGCAGCCGTGGTAGCGGGGGTCTAAGCACAGATACGCAGTATTTT. This codes for CASSRGSGGLSTDTQYF.

The chain has TRBV5-1 and TRBJ2-2, with D unresolved. Trimming removed 5 bases at V and 2 bases at J, with 16 bases between. This CDR3 has 16 residues. Germline CDR1 reads SGHRS; CDR2 reads YFSETQ. CDR3 sequence reads: CASRGEFLKNTGELFF. Here the CDR3 DNA reads TGCGCCAGCAGAGGAGAGTTCCTCAAAAACACCGGGGAGCTGTTTTTT.

V is TRBV27 and J is TRBJ2-7; a weak D match, TRBD1 (6 bases). V gave up 3 bases and J gave up 6 bases, with 15 bases separating them. Germline V gene data show CDR1 as MNHEY and CDR2 as SMNVEV (reference sequence). The CDR3 runs 14 residues. This CDR3 reads CASSFGQQIAEQYF. DNA of the CDR3: TGTGCCAGCAGTTTCGGACAGCAGATAGCCGAGCAGTACTTC.

The V and J genes are TRBV19 and TRBJ1-1, with 7 positions matching TRBD1. This CDR3 comprises 12 residues. Trimming removed 3 bases from V and 7 bases from J; junction bases left unmatched: 2. CDR1 is LNHDA and CDR2 is SQIVND in the germline V gene (reference sequence). Here the CDR3 DNA reads TGTGCCAGTAGTATTGGGACAGTTGAAGCTTTCTTT. Translating gives CASSIGTVEAFF.

The V gene is TRBV7-8, the J gene TRBJ1-5, with a possible D match to TRBD1 (5 bases). The germline V gene has CDR1 SGHVS and CDR2 FQNEAQ. The CDR3 runs to 14 residues. V shed 5 bases and J shed 0 bases, with 8 bases lying between them. The CDR3 region has the DNA TGTGCCAGCAGCCAAGACAGTAGCAATCAGCCCCAGCATTTT. It translates to CASSQDSSNQPQHF.

The chain carries TRBV5-1 and TRBJ1-3, with a tentative D call TRBD1 (5 bases). The CDR3 is made up of 14 amino acids. Germline-derived CDR1 and CDR2 are SGHRS and YFSETQ. With 7 bases removed from V and 4 bases from J, the gap between germline ends came to 15 bases. The CDR3 loop is CASSLDSGGNTIYF. In DNA form, the CDR3 reads TGCGCCAGCTCGCTTGATTCAGGGGGAAACACCATATATTTT.

This chain joins TRBV6-6 and TRBJ2-2; D gene ambiguous. Trimming stripped 0 bases from V and 6 bases from J, with 5 bases between. Germline CDR1 and CDR2: MNHNY and SVGAGI (reference sequence). The CDR3 sequence is 13 residues long. The CDR3 reads CASSYSIAGELFF. CDR3 bases: TGTGCCAGCAGTTACTCGATAGCCGGGGAGCTGTTTTTT.

This clone was seen once. CDR3 sequence reads: CASSLQEETQYF. The CDR3 DNA sequence: TGTGCCAGCTCACTCCAGGAAGAGACCCAGTACTTC. The chain employs TRBV18 and TRBJ2-5; no reliable D call. Germline CDR1 and CDR2: KGHSH and LQKENI. V was clipped by 4 bases and J by 3 bases, with 6 bases between them. The CDR3 runs 12 residues.

The CDR3: CSVGFGGAYEQYF. The CDR3 DNA sequence: TGCAGCGTTGGGTTCGGGGGGGCCTACGAGCAGTACTTC. The V and J genes are TRBV29-1 and TRBJ2-7, with TRBD2 matching 8 bases. V shed 4 bases, J shed 2 bases, and the junction held 4 bases outside the gene matches. This CDR3 region has 13 residues. Germline-derived CDR1 and CDR2 are SQVTM and ANQGSEA.

This clone has more than one count but fewer than ten. The V and J genes are TRBV10-2 and TRBJ2-7; 10 bases align to TRBD2. The V gene's germline CDR1 is WSHSY and CDR2 SAAADI. Trimming at V came to 10 bases and at J to 2 bases, leaving 11 bases not matched to a gene. The CDR3 sequence is 15 residues long. In nucleotides, the CDR3 is TGCGCCACGACCACTGGAGCGGGGGGGGCCTACGAGCAGTACTTC. It translates to CATTTGAGGAYEQYF.

The CDR3 DNA sequence: TGTGCCAGCAGCTTAGGGAGGGGTCAGACCCAGTACTTC. It specifies CASSLGRGQTQYF. The chain links TRBV7-8 to TRBJ2-5; D perhaps matches TRBD2 (6 bases). CDR1 and CDR2 (germline): SGHVS, FQNEAQ. The length of the CDR3 is 13 residues. Trimming stripped 1 base from V and 6 bases from J, with 9 bases between.

This clone was seen once. The V gene is TRBV4-2, the J gene TRBJ1-1, with 9 nucleotides matching TRBD1. The length of the CDR3 is 13 residues. CDR1 and CDR2 (germline): LGHNA, YNFKEQ. Losses at the gene ends were 6 bases for V and 1 base for J; bases not matched to a gene: 0. CDR3 protein: CASRDRGNTEAFF. DNA of the CDR3: TGTGCCAGCAGGGACAGGGGGAACACTGAAGCTTTCTTT.

This clone was recorded once. The J gene is TRBJ2-7, the V gene TRBV27; a possible D gene is TRBD2 (6 bases). Germline CDR1 reads MNHEY; CDR2 reads SMNVEV (reference sequence). The CDR3 covers 15 residues. V lost 6 bases and J lost 7, with 22 bases in between. The CDR3 DNA follows: TGTGCCAGCAGGGCCCTCGGGGGTGCTGGCGGGGAGCAGTACTTC. Translation: CASRALGGAGGEQYF.

This chain joins TRBV6-6 and TRBJ2-7; 8 bases are shared with TRBD1. The V gene end was trimmed by 6 bases and the J gene end by 5 bases; junction bases not matched to a gene: 9. This CDR3 is built from 14 residues. Germline CDR1 reads MNHNY; CDR2 reads SVGAGI (reference sequence). The CDR3 coding sequence is TGTGCCAGCAGGGCCGGGACAGGAGGTAACGAGCAGTACTTC. It codes for CASRAGTGGNEQYF.

The chain combines TRBV28 with TRBJ2-7, with D tentatively TRBD1 (6 bases). The CDR3 length is 15 residues. Germline-derived CDR1 and CDR2 are MDHEN and SYDVKM. V was shortened by 3 bases and J by 6 bases, with 18 bases between the two germline ends. In nucleotides, the CDR3 is TGTGCCAGCAGTTTTCCCGGCAGGGGTCATTTCGAGCAGTACTTC. Its translation: CASSFPGRGHFEQYF. The variable domain in full, completed from reference TRBV28 and TRBJ2-7, reads DVKVTQSSRYLVKRTGEKVFLECVQDMDHENMFWYRQDPGLGLRLIYFSYDVKMKEKGDIPEGYSVSREKKERFSLILESASTNQTSMYLCASSFPGRGHFEQYFGPGTRLTVT.

The gene calls are TRBV5-1 and TRBJ2-5; D uncertain. Germline CDR1 reads SGHRS; CDR2 reads YFSETQ. CDR3 length: 17 amino acids. V shed 0 bases and J shed 2 bases, with 17 bases lying between them. For the CDR3, the DNA is TGCGCCAGCAGCTTGGCCCCCCCGGCCCCGGGTCAAGAGACCCAGTACTTC. Protein: CASSLAPPAPGQETQYF.